A selection of T cell receptor beta chains follows, all from one sample in a study of tissue T cells after allogeneic stem cell transplantation. Assay: immunoSEQ multiplex PCR; the TCRdb copy retains only in-frame clones and omits some. Among 3,500 to 5,000 clones listed, around 67% were seen once. The material was left colon tissue, obtained at autopsy. The receptors originated from a male donor at least 60 years old with lung cancer. CDR3s include the opening cysteine and the closing phenylalanine or tryptophan. The D gene is left open where the match is weak. Some rows have no size entry. The others give once, few or many, or a class for an expanded clone.

J | V | size | D | length | DNA | CDR3
TRBJ2-7 | TRBV7-2 | few | TRBD1 | 15 | TGTGCCAGCAGCTCACAGGGGCGGCTCTCCTACGAGCAGTACTTC | CASSSQGRLSYEQYF
TRBJ2-3 | TRBV10-3 | - | TRBD2 | 14 | TGTGCCATCAGGTCTAGCGGGGGCACAGATACGCAGTATTTT | CAIRSSGGTDTQYF
TRBJ2-3 | TRBV9 | - | TRBD2 | 16 | TGTGCCAGCAGCTCAGCGACGGGGGGGCCTCAAGATACGCAGTATTTT | CASSSATGGPQDTQYF
TRBJ1-1 | TRBV6-5 | - | - | 15 | TGTGCCAGCAGTTACGGTCCGGGGCCGAACACTGAAGCTTTCTTT | CASSYGPGPNTEAFF
TRBJ1-2 | TRBV13 | - | - | 15 | TGTGCCAGCAGCTTAAGGACAAGATGGGTCTATGGCTACACCTTC | CASSLRTRWVYGYTF
TRBJ1-5 | TRBV5-6 | - | - | 15 | TGTGCCAGCAGCTTGTTGGGCAGAAAAAATCAGCCCCAGCATTTT | CASSLLGRKNQPQHF
TRBJ1-1 | TRBV29-1 | - | - | 13 | TGCAGCGTTGAGGAATCAGAGAACACTGAAGCTTTCTTT | CSVEESENTEAFF
TRBJ2-3 | TRBV11-3 | - | TRBD2 | 19 | TGTGCCAGCAGCTTACCCCTAGCGGGAGGGCGAAGATTGAGAGATACGCAGTATTTT | CASSLPLAGGRRLRDTQYF
TRBJ1-1 | TRBV13 | - | TRBD1 | 13 | TGTGCCAGCAGCTTTACAGGGGACACTGAAGCTTTCTTT | CASSFTGDTEAFF
TRBJ1-4 | TRBV7-2 | few | - | 14 | TGTGCCAGCACCCTGTCCTCAACTAATGAAAAACTGTTTTTT | CASTLSSTNEKLFF
TRBJ1-5 | TRBV2 | - | - | 14 | TGTGCCAGCAGGGGAGACAGTAGCAATCAGCCCCAGCATTTT | CASRGDSSNQPQHF
TRBJ2-5 | TRBV5-1 | - | - | 14 | TGCGCCAGCACCTCCTTAGGCCCCCCAGAGACCCAGTACTTC | CASTSLGPPETQYF
TRBJ1-2 | TRBV20-1 | - | - | 13 | TGCAGTGCTAGTTCCCCAGGGGACTATGGCTACACCTTC | CSASSPGDYGYTF
TRBJ2-7 | TRBV4-1 | - | - | 14 | TGCGCCAGCAGCCAAGTCGGAACAGTGAGAGAGCAGTACTTC | CASSQVGTVREQYF
TRBJ2-1 | TRBV11-2 | - | - | 15 | TGTGCCAGCAGCTCTGGGACAAGGACCTACAATGAGCAGTTCTTC | CASSSGTRTYNEQFF
TRBJ1-5 | TRBV5-6 | - | - | 16 | TGTGCCAGCAGCACTTTGGGCGCCAGGGGTTATCAGCCCCAGCATTTT | CASSTLGARGYQPQHF
TRBJ2-7 | TRBV19 | - | TRBD1 | 15 | TGTGCCAGTAGTCTATGGACAGGGGGGGTCTACGAGCAGTACTTC | CASSLWTGGVYEQYF
TRBJ1-1 | TRBV9 | - | - | 13 | TGTGCCAGCAGCGAAGGGGTGATCCCTGAAGCTTTCTTT | CASSEGVIPEAFF
TRBJ2-5 | TRBV7-8 | - | - | 14 | TGTGCCAGCAGCTTAATGGCCAGGAGTGAGACCCAGTACTTC | CASSLMARSETQYF
TRBJ1-3 | TRBV7-2 | few | - | 16 | TGTGCCAGCAGCTTAAGCCCCCCAGGGGCTGGAAACACCATATATTTT | CASSLSPPGAGNTIYF
TRBJ2-1 | TRBV9 | - | TRBD1 | 15 | TGTGCCAGCAGCGAGCGGACAGGGTTCTACAATGAGCAGTTCTTC | CASSERTGFYNEQFF
TRBJ1-1 | TRBV7-3 | - | - | 13 | TGTGCCAGCAGCCAGGGGATGAACACTGAAGCTTTCTTT | CASSQGMNTEAFF
TRBJ2-3 | TRBV30 | once | - | 14 | TGTGCCTGGACACCGGGCCTGGCCGCAGATACGCAGTATTTT | CAWTPGLAADTQYF
TRBJ2-5 | TRBV5-1 | - | TRBD1 | 11 | TGCGCCAGCAGCGACAGGGGATCGCAGTACTTC | CASSDRGSQYF
TRBJ1-3 | TRBV19 | - | TRBD1 | 17 | TGTGCCAGTAGTATAGGCGGGACAGGTCACTCTGGAAACACCATATATTTT | CASSIGGTGHSGNTIYF
TRBJ2-3 | TRBV11-3 | - | - | 16 | TGTGCCAGCAGCGCAGACATCGGGGTTAGCACAGATACGCAGTATTTT | CASSADIGVSTDTQYF
TRBJ2-7 | TRBV28 | few | TRBD1 | 18 | TGTGCCAGCAGTTCAGTGGGCAGGGGGTGGAAGAAGGACTACGAGCAGTACTTC | CASSSVGRGWKKDYEQYF
TRBJ1-1 | TRBV5-4 | - | TRBD1 | 16 | TGTGCCAGCAGTCATATGCCGGGACAGGGCGGCACTGAAGCTTTCTTT | CASSHMPGQGGTEAFF
TRBJ1-5 | TRBV7-2 | - | - | 13 | TGTGCCAGCAGCAGAGGGGTTAATCAGCCCCAGCATTTT | CASSRGVNQPQHF
TRBJ2-3 | TRBV9 | few | - | 14 | TGTGCCAGCAGCGTAGCCGGCCGCACAGATACGCAGTATTTT | CASSVAGRTDTQYF
TRBJ1-2 | TRBV28 | - | - | 14 | TGTGCCAGCAGTCCCGGACTTTTAAACTATGGCTACACCTTC | CASSPGLLNYGYTF
TRBJ1-5 | TRBV6-2/TRBV6-3 | few | - | 13 | TGTGCCAGCAGTGACGGGGGCTTTCAGCCCCAGCATTTT | CASSDGGFQPQHF
TRBJ1-1 | TRBV11-2 | - | - | 10 | TGTGCCAGCAGTACACGAGAGGCTTTCTTT | CASSTREAFF
TRBJ2-5 | TRBV7-2 | - | - | 11 | TGTGCCAGCAGCGCCTTGAAGACCCAGTACTTC | CASSALKTQYF
TRBJ2-1 | TRBV27 | once | - | 16 | TGTGCCAGCAGTTTGAGTGGTGTGGGACCCTACAATGAGCAGTTCTTC | CASSLSGVGPYNEQFF
TRBJ1-2 | TRBV5-4 | few | - | 13 | TGTGCCAGCAGCCAAATTCGAGACGGTGGCTACACCTTC | CASSQIRDGGYTF
TRBJ2-2 | TRBV30 | - | - | 15 | TGTGCCCTTACGTACAGGGGGGGGCGAACCGGGGAGCTGTTTTTT | CALTYRGGRTGELFF
TRBJ1-2 | TRBV5-4 | medium-sized | - | 14 | TGTGCCAGCAGCTTGGACACTATTAACTATGGCTACACCTTC | CASSLDTINYGYTF
TRBJ1-1 | TRBV3-1/TRBV3-2 | few | TRBD1 | 16 | TGTGCCAGCAGTCAGAGGGGACAGGGTATGGGCACTGAAGCTTTCTTT | CASSQRGQGMGTEAFF
TRBJ2-4 | TRBV15 | - | - | 13 | TGTGCCACCAGCTGGAGGGACGACGGGATTCAGTACTTC | CATSWRDDGIQYF
TRBJ2-1 | TRBV11-2 | - | - | 15 | TGTGCCAGCAGCTTGGAGCTTACGGGGTACGATGAGCAGTTCTTC | CASSLELTGYDEQFF
TRBJ1-1 | TRBV10-3 | few | - | 14 | TGTGCCATCAAGGAAGAGGAAGGGTGGCGCGAAGCTTTCTTT | CAIKEEEGWREAFF
TRBJ2-5 | TRBV11-2 | - | - | 15 | TGTGCCAGCAGCTCTAAGGGATTGACAGAAGAGACCCAGTACTTC | CASSSKGLTEETQYF
TRBJ1-1 | TRBV9 | - | - | 14 | TGTGCCAGCAGTGCCCCTTCGGCGAACACTGAAGCTTTCTTT | CASSAPSANTEAFF
TRBJ2-7 | TRBV4-2 | - | TRBD1 | 17 | TGTGCCAGCAGCCAAGACAGACAGGGGGCGTATCTCTACGAGCAGTACTTC | CASSQDRQGAYLYEQYF